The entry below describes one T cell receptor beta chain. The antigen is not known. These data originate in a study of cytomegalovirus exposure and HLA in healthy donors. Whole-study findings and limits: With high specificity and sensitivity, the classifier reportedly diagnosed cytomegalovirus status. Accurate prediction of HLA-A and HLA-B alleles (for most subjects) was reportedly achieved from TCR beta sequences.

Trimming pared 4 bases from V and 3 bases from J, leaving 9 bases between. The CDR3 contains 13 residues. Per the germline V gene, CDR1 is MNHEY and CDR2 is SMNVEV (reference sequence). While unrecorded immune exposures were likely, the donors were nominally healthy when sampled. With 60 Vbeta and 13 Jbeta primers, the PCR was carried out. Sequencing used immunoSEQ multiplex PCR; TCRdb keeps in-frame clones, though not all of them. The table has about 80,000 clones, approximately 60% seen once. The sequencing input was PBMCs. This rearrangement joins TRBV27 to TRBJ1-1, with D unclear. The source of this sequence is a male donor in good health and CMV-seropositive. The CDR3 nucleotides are TGTGCCAGCAGTTCGAGGGCGGACACTGAAGCTTTCTTT. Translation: CASSSRADTEAFF.